The entry that follows covers one T cell receptor (beta chain) sequence. This clonotype was seen a handful of times. This clone's antigen is unknown. Base-call qualities are not available, and no considerably larger clone is one nucleotide away. The data are from a study of blood T cells in healthy people across ages (dated by TCRdb to between 2014 and 2016). For the wider study: Template switching captured roughly one uniquely barcoded TCR beta cDNA molecule per two T cells in model experiments. To track age-related changes in TCR beta repertoire diversity, the study relied on deep sequencing normalized with unique cDNA molecular identifiers. The donors were split into four age groups: young (average 16 years), middle-aged (roughly 39), aged (62) and long-lived (roughly 80). Donors of different ages were randomly distributed across sequencing lanes to avoid experimental bias. Two additional independent replicas of 1 million unique cDNA reads from the same blood draw were analyzed for two donors (one aged 18 to 29 and one aged 80 or older).

Study-wide findings and limitations: Estimates of total diversity based on one million sequenced T cells were considered lower bounds and underestimates. Because profiling used bulk unsorted PBMCs, naive and antigen-experienced compartments could not be compared conclusively. Compared with the aged group, more naive CD4+ T cells, fewer expanded clones and increased TCR diversity were shown by the long-lived group, suggesting age selection. The percentage of naive T cells measured by flow cytometry correlated strongly with observed TCR beta diversity. Donor CMV infection status was unknown, potentially confounding age-related changes in expanded clonotypes. As age increased, observed TCR beta diversity per million T cells dropped in a roughly linear way, and a significant reduction was already evident by age 40.

The library was produced with 5' RACE. TCRdb records Illumina HiSeq 2500 as the sequencer. The second PCR ran for about 7 to 11 cycles and used a J-beta primer mix along with a sample-barcoded 5' primer. Each TCR beta cDNA molecule received a unique molecular identifier from a template-switch 5' adaptor carrying 12 random nucleotides. Each sample yielded at least 2.5 million CDR3-containing paired-end reads. First-strand cDNA synthesis was performed from all RNA using the Mint cDNA synthesis kit, with priming by a TRBC-specific oligonucleotide. After uracil-DNA glycosylase treatment, a first 18-cycle PCR used universal primers M1SS and BC2_uni_R on all cDNA. For the original study's pipeline: For normalization, 1 million high-quality reads, each with a distinct molecular identifier, were randomly selected from each sample. Reads sharing molecular identifiers were discarded rather than binned into consensus sequences. MiTCR, run with a Q25 quality threshold and the strictest error-elimination algorithm, handled CDR3 identification, clonotype clustering and error correction. Lower-bound total TCR beta diversity was estimated with a nonparametric unseen species model using Euler transformation. The public reads were reanalyzed by TCRdb: fastp trimming at Q25, MiXCR alignment, in-frame beta chains only. Under each unique CDR3 protein, matching rows form one entry showing the most common genes and DNA. None of the V and J calls come from the authors' own analysis; TCRdb made them. In all, the sample holds approximately 730,000 distinct CDR3 sequences, and 40% to 65% of those were seen once. The ten largest account for 40% to 50% of the sample.

The roughly 39 donors, aged about 6 to 90 years, were systemically healthy Caucasian individuals from Russia. Each donor gave approximately 9.3 milliliters of peripheral blood, collected into EDTA-treated Vacutainer tubes. PBMCs were isolated by Ficoll-Paque density-gradient centrifugation, with at least 7 million obtained per sample. Total RNA, at least 6 micrograms per sample, was extracted from PBMCs with Trizol reagent. Naive CD45RAhigh/CD27high T cell percentages were measured by flow cytometry on a PBMC aliquot from every donor. The CDR3 holds 15 amino acids from the cysteine to the phenylalanine. The entry retains the CDR3 DNA only, 45 bases that are in frame from base 1. The germline V end is reduced by 7 bases and the J end by 2 bases; junction bases left unmatched: 8. Reading the germline V gene gives CDR1 MNHNS and CDR2 SASEGT.

The chain links TRBV6-1 with TRBJ2-7, with 10 bases matching TRBD1. This receptor was obtained from an elderly man in good health. The specimen sequenced was blood. The CDR3 protein sequence reads: CASTGQGSITYEQYF. The DNA sequence is given as TGTGCCAGCACGGGACAGGGGTCTATAACCTACGAGCAGTACTTC.